This T cell receptor (beta chain) was documented in a study of early T cells in non-severe SARS-CoV-2 infection. General study results and limits: The study's VDJdb matching favored anti-spike CD8 responses and missed private and CD4 specificities.

This clonotype was seen a handful of times. The antigen remains undetermined. Unmatched junction bases numbered 6, after V lost 4 bases and J lost 5 bases. Per the germline V gene, CDR1 is PRHDT and CDR2 is FYEKMQ (reference sequence). This CDR3 region has 15 residues. Separate cDNA molecules each had unique molecular identifiers attached to them. TCRdb processed the 5' RACE reads anew with MiXCR; each CDR3 protein has one entry. The sample holds about 83,000 distinct CDR3 sequences, approximately 13% seen once. The specimen was whole blood. This TCR was recovered from an adult who was a healthcare worker with PCR-confirmed SARS-CoV-2 infection or an uninfected control (not recorded which). The chain is built from TRBV13 and TRBJ2-1; 9 positions match TRBD2. CDR3 sequence reads: CASSSPSGVNNEQFF. In DNA form, the CDR3 reads TGTGCCAGCAGCTCACCTAGCGGGGTTAACAATGAGCAGTTCTTC.